The 2 T cell receptor beta chains below all came from one sample that was sequenced in a study of shared clonotypes between healthy human individuals. The protocol was immunoSEQ multiplex PCR, while the TCRdb copy is restricted to in-frame clones and leaves out a portion. Found here are roughly 1.4 million clones, about 98.5% of them singletons; the top ten hold approximately 0.4%. Sequencing was carried out using naive CD4+ T cells sorted from blood. The subset denotes: CD45RA+ positively selected. Receptor source: a man aged 25 to 45 in good health.

The chain has TRBV7-3 and TRBJ2-6; TRBD1 might be the D (6 bases). Trimming took 5 bases from V and 2 from J, leaving 13 bases between them. This CDR3 is 16 amino acids long. Germline loops: CDR1 SGHTA, CDR2 FQGTGA. This chain's CDR3 is CASSPTGITGANVLTF. The CDR3 region has the DNA TGTGCCAGCAGCCCCACAGGGATCACTGGGGCCAACGTCCTGACTTTC.

Only one count was recorded for this clone. The V call is TRBV5-4, the J call TRBJ2-1, with 8 nucleotides matching TRBD1. CDR3 length equals 15 residues. With 4 bases clipped from V and 7 bases from J, the junction kept 10 bases outside the gene matches. Germline CDR1 and CDR2: SGHNT and YYREEE (reference sequence). The CDR3 spells CASSEGTGGRNEQFF. CDR3 DNA: TGTGCCAGCAGCGAAGGGACAGGTGGACGGAATGAGCAGTTCTTC.